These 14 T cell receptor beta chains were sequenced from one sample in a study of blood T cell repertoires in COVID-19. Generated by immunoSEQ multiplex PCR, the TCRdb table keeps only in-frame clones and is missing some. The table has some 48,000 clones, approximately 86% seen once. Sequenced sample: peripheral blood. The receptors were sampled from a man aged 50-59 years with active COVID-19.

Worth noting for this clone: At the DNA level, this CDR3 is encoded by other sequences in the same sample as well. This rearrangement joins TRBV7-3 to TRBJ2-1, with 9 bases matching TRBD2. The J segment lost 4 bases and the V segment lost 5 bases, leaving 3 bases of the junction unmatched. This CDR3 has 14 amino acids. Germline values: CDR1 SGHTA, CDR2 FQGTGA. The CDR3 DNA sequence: TGTGCCAGCAGCCCGGGACTAGCTTACAATGAGCAGTTCTTC. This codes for CASSPGLAYNEQFF. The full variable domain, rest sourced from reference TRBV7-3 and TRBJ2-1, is GAGVSQTPSNKVTEKGKYVELRCDPISGHTALYWYRQSLGQGPEFLIYFQGTGAADDSGLPNDRFFAVRPEGSVSTLKIQRTERGDSAVYLCASSPGLAYNEQFFGPGTRLTVL.

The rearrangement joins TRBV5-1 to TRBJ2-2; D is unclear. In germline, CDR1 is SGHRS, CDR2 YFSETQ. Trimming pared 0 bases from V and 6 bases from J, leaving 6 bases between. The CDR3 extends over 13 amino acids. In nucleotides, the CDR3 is TGCGCCAGCAGCTTGGGTATTCCCGGGGAGCTGTTTTTT. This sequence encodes CASSLGIPGELFF.

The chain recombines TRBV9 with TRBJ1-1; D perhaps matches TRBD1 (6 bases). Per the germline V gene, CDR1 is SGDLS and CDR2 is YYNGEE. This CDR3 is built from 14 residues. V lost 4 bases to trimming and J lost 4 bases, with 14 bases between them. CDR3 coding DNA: TGTGCCAGCAGCTCAGGGGTAGGTAGCACTGAAGCTTTCTTT. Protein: CASSSGVGSTEAFF.

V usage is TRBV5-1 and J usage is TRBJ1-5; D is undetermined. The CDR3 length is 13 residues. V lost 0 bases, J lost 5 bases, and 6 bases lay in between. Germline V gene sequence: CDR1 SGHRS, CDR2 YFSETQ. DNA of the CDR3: TGCGCCAGCAGCTTGGTTCCGGATCAGCCCCAGCATTTT. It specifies CASSLVPDQPQHF. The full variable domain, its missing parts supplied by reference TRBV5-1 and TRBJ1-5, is KAGVTQTPRYLIKTRGQQVTLSCSPISGHRSVSWYQQTPGQGLQFLFEYFSETQRNKGNFPGRFSGRQFSNSRSEMNVSTLELGDSALYLCASSLVPDQPQHFGDGTRLSIL.

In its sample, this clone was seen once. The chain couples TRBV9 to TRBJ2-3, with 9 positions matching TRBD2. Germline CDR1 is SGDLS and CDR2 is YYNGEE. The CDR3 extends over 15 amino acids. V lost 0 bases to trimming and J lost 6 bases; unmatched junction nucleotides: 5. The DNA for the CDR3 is TGTGCCAGCAGCGTAGCAGGGACTAGCTGGGATACGCAGTATTTT. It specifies CASSVAGTSWDTQYF.

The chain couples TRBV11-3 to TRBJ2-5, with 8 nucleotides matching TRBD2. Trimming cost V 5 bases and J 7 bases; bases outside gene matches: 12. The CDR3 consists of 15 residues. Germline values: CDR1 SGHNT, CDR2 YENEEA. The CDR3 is CASSPSGLALRTQYF. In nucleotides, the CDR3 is TGTGCCAGCAGCCCCTCCGGACTAGCATTAAGGACCCAGTACTTC.

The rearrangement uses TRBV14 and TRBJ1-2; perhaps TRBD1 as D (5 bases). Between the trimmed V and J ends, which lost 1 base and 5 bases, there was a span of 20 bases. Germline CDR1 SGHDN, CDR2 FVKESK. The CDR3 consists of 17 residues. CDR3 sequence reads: CASSQGGLAGLRYGYTF. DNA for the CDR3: TGTGCCAGCAGCCAAGGGGGCCTGGCAGGCCTTAGGTATGGCTACACCTTC.

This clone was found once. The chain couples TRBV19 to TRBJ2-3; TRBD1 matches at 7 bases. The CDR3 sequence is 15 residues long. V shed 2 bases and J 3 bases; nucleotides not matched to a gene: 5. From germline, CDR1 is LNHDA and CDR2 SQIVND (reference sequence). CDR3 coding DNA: TGTGCCAGTAGTATAATGGGACAGTCTACAGATACGCAGTATTTT. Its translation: CASSIMGQSTDTQYF.

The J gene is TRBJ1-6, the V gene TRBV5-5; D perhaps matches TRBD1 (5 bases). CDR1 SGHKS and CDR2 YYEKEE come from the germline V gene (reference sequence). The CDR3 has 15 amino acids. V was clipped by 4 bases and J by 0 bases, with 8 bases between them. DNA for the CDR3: TGTGCCAGCAGCCCCGGGGGCTCCTATAATTCACCCCTCCACTTT. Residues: CASSPGGSYNSPLHF. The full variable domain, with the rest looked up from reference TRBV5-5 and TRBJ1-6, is DAGVTQSPTHLIKTRGQQVTLRCSPISGHKSVSWYQQVLGQGPQFIFQYYEKEERGRGNFPDRFSARQFPNYSSELNVNALLLGDSALYLCASSPGGSYNSPLHFGNGTRLTVT.

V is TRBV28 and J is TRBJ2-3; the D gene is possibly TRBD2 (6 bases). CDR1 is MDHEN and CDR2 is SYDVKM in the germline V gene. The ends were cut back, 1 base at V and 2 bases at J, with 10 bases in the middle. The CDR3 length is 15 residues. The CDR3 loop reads CASSLLGRDTDTQYF. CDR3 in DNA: TGTGCCAGCAGTTTATTGGGGCGGGACACAGATACGCAGTATTTT.

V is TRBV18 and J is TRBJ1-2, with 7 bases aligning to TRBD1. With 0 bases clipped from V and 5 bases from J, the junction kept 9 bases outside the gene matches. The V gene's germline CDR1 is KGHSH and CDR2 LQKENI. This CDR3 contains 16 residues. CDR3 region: CASSPPSSGTVYGYTF. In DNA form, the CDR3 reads TGTGCCAGCTCACCACCTTCCTCCGGGACAGTATATGGCTACACCTTC.

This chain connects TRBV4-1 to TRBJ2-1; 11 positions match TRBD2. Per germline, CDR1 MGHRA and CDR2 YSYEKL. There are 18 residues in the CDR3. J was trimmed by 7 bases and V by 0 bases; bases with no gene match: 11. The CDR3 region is CASSQDSGVAGGRNEQFF. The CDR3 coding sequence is TGCGCCAGCAGCCAAGATAGTGGGGTAGCGGGGGGGAGGAATGAGCAGTTCTTC.

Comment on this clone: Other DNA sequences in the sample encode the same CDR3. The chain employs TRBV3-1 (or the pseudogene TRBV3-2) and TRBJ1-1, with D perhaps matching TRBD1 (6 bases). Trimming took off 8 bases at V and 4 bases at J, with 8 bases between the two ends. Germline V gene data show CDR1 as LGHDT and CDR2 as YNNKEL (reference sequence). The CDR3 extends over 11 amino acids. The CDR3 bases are TGTGCCAGCCGAGGGGGCACTGAAGCTTTCTTT. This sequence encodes CASRGGTEAFF.

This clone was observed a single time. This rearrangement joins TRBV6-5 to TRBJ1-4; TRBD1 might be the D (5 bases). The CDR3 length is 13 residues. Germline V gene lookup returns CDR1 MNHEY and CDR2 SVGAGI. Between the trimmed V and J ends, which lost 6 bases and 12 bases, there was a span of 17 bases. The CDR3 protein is CASSSAWGRELFF. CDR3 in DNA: TGTGCCAGCAGCTCAGCATGGGGGAGGGAACTGTTTTTT.